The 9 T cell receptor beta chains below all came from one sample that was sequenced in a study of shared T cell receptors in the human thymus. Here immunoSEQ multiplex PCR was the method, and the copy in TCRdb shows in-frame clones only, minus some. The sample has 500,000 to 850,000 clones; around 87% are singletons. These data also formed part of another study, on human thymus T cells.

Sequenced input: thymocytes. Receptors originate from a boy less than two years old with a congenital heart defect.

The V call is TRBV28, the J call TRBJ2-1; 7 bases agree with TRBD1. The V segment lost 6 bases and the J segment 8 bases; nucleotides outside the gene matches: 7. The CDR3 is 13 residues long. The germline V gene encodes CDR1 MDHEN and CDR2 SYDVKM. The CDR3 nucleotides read TGTGCCAGCAGACCGGACAGGCGGCATGAGCAGTTCTTC. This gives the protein CASRPDRRHEQFF.

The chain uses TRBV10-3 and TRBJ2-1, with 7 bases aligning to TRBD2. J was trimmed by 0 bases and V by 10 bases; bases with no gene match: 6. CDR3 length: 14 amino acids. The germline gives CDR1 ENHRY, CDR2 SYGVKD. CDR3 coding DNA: TGTGCCACCGGACTAGGAATCTCCTACAATGAGCAGTTCTTC. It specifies CATGLGISYNEQFF.

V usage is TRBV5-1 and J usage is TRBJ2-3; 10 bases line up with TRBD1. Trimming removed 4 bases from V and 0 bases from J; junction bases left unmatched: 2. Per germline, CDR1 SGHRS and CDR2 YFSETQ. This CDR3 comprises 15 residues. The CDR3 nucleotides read TGCGCCAGCAGCGGGACAGGGGCTAGCACAGATACGCAGTATTTT. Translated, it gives CASSGTGASTDTQYF.

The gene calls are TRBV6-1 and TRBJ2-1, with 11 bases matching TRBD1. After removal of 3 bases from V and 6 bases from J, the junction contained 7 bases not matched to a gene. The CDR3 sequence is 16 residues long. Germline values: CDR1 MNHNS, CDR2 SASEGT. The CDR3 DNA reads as TGTGCCAGCAGTGAGCCCGCCGGGACAGGGGGCAATGAGCAGTTCTTC. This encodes CASSEPAGTGGNEQFF.

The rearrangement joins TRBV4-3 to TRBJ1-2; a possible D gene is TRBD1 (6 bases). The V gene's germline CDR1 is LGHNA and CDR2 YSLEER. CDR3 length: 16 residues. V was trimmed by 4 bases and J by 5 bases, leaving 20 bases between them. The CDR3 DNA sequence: TGCGCCAGCAGCCCCGAGGAGAGGGGGTTGGGTTATGGCTACACCTTC. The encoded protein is CASSPEERGLGYGYTF.

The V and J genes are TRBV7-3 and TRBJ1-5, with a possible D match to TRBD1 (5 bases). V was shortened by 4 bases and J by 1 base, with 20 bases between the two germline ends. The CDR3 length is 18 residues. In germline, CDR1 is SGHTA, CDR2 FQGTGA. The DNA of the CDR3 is TGTGCCAGCAGCTCGCCACGGGGGAGGGGAGACAGCAATCAGCCCCAGCATTTT. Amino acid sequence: CASSSPRGRGDSNQPQHF.

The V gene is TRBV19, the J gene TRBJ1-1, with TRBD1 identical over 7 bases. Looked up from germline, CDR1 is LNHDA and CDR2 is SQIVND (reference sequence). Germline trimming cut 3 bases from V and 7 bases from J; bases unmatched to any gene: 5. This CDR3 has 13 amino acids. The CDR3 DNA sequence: TGTGCCAGTAGTATGGGGACAGTTTTTGAAGCTTTCTTT. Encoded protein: CASSMGTVFEAFF.

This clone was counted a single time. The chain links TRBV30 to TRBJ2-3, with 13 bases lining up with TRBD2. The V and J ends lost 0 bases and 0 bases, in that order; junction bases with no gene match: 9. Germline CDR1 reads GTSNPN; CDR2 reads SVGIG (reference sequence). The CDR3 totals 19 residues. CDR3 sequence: CAWSVRWTSGRGSTDTQYF. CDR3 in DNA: TGTGCCTGGAGTGTACGTTGGACTAGCGGGAGAGGTAGCACAGATACGCAGTATTTT.

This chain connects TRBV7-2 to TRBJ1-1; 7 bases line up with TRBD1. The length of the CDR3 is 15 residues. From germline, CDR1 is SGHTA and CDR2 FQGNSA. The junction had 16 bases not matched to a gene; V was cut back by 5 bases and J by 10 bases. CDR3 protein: CASSGRGGSHPLAFF. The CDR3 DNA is TGTGCCAGCAGCGGGCGAGGGGGCAGCCACCCTCTAGCTTTCTTT.